This TCR beta chain appears in the sequencing data of a study of blood T cell repertoires in COVID-19. Overall study: Researchers got acute and convalescent COVID-19 samples from the United States, Italy and Spain. PBMCs, B-cell-depleted T cells, or T cells provided the cDNA or gDNA that made up the material.

This clone has more than one count but fewer than ten. As processed by the authors: Amplification of reference gene primers was used by the study to estimate nucleated cell counts. Generated by immunoSEQ multiplex PCR, the TCRdb table keeps only in-frame clones and is missing some. That table furnishes V, J and clone size, whereas the DNA furnished D and trimming. The sample lists about 160,000 clones; around 85% were seen once. This CDR3 comprises 14 residues. J gave up 5 bases and V 10 bases, and 9 bases lay outside the gene matches. Germline loops: CDR1 LNHDA, CDR2 SQIVND (reference sequence). The sequencing sample was made of peripheral blood. The V gene is TRBV19, the J gene TRBJ2-5; 11 bases agree with TRBD1. The source of this sequence is a human donor with acute or convalescent COVID-19. The donor label of this sample is uncertain. CDR3: CATLDRGRGETQYF. The CDR3 bases are TGTGCCACCCTGGACAGGGGGCGTGGGGAGACCCAGTACTTC. Full variable domain (rest looked up from reference TRBV19 and TRBJ2-5): DGGITQSPKYLFRKEGQNVTLSCEQNLNHDAMYWYRQDPGQGLRLIYYSQIVNDFQKGDIAEGYSVSREKKESFPLTVTSAQKNPTAFYLCATLDRGRGETQYFGPGTRLLVL.